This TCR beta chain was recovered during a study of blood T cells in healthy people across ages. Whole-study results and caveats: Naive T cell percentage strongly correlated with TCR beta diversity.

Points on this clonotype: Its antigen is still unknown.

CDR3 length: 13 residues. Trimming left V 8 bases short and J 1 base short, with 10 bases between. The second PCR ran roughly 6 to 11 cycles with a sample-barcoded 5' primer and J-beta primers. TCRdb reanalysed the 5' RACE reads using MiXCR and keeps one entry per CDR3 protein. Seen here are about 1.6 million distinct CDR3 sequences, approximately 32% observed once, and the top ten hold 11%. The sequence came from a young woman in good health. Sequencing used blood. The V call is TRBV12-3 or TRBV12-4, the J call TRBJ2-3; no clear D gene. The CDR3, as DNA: TGTGCCAGCGGCGTTATGGGCACAGATACGCAGTATTTT. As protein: CASGVMGTDTQYF.